The rows below give T cell receptor beta chains drawn from one sample of a study of T cells in Graves' hyperthyroidism and ophthalmopathy. TCRdb called the multiplex PCR reads again in MiXCR, with one record for every CDR3 protein. The sample consists of 600,000 to 900,000 distinct CDR3 sequences, about a sixth of them appearing once. Input material: blood. The receptors stem from a man aged 18 to 29 with Graves' hyperthyroidism. Both conserved end residues are trimmed from each CDR3. Clone size is stated in some rows and not others, as once, few, many or a class when expanded.

clone_size j_call v_call cdr3_aa
few TRBJ2-7 TRBV11-2 ASSLDPSGKDPVPYEQY
few TRBJ2-3 TRBV28 ASSRGGDGDTQY
- TRBJ2-3 TRBV3-1 ASRPGDRGNTQY
many TRBJ2-1 TRBV2 ASRSRRGSFNEQF
many TRBJ2-4 TRBV2 ASSGSGAFGKNIQY
- TRBJ2-1 TRBV5-6 ASSFGGQYNEQF
few TRBJ1-5 TRBV7-2 ASSSPGGQGRLWPQH
many TRBJ2-1 TRBV28 ASSSPWTGSSYNEQF
many TRBJ2-7 TRBV6-1 ASSEAWGLSSYEQY
- TRBJ2-5 TRBV24-1 ATSGASGRGETQY
- TRBJ1-3 TRBV7-2 ASSPDWGSGNTIY
- TRBJ2-4 TRBV6-1 ASTQGLLAKNIQY
- TRBJ1-6 TRBV14 ASSQGPIYNSPLH
- TRBJ2-3 TRBV29-1 SVGLAGGYTDTQY
many TRBJ2-7 TRBV30 AWSEGAYEQY
many TRBJ1-5 TRBV28 ASSHDQPQH
many TRBJ2-3 TRBV24-1 ATSDPTSGRGTDTQY
few TRBJ2-7 TRBV28 ASHARRRHEQY
many TRBJ2-3 TRBV7-9 ASSGRQGRTDTQY
- TRBJ2-2 TRBV5-1 ASSLSLAGGGELF
many TRBJ1-1 TRBV20-1 SARDRVVTEAF
few TRBJ2-7 TRBV7-3 ASSLTKPGLVSPPCYEQY
many TRBJ2-3 TRBV11-2 ASSLGGLAGPGNTQY
- TRBJ1-2 TRBV10-1 ASAPGLSYGYT
few TRBJ1-5 TRBV27 ASSLSAGVNQPQH
many TRBJ2-7 TRBV30 ASTGTDDYEQY
- TRBJ2-2 TRBV6-2/TRBV6-3 ASSYARPGLANTGELF
- TRBJ1-1 TRBV29-1 SARRDTQGPEAF
- TRBJ2-2 TRBV7-6 ASSYTRMNTGELF
- TRBJ2-7 TRBV10-2 ASSESGFFEQY
few TRBJ2-7 TRBV6-1 ATAEREIWYEQY
many TRBJ2-1 TRBV20-1 SAPKGTSGYNEQF
few TRBJ1-2 TRBV12-3/TRBV12-4 ASSLLRQDYGYT
many TRBJ1-1 TRBV2 ASSRSGTANTEAF
- TRBJ1-1 TRBV9 ASSVEPENTEAF
- TRBJ1-2 TRBV7-8 ASSSYNPRDGYT
many TRBJ2-1 TRBV6-2/TRBV6-3 ASSSREREASYNEQF
many TRBJ2-7 TRBV12-3/TRBV12-4 ASSLVQGPYEQY
many TRBJ1-1 TRBV12-3/TRBV12-4 ASSPTGAMNTEAF
few TRBJ2-1 TRBV6-2/TRBV6-3 ASSYVGAHNEQF
few TRBJ2-1 TRBV6-5 ASSYPGLAEGNEQF
few TRBJ2-6 TRBV18 ASSPLQGAKAGANVLT
- TRBJ2-7 TRBV5-6 ASSLRQFYEQY
- TRBJ2-1 TRBV5-1 ASSLDVLAENYNEQF
many TRBJ1-2 TRBV10-3 AITERGGSQGYT
many TRBJ2-2 TRBV30 AWSTGAGVLLGELF
many TRBJ1-1 TRBV30 AWSATSETRAF
many TRBJ2-7 TRBV28 ASSFLAGLYEQY
many TRBJ2-1 TRBV28 ASSLPTSGDNEQF
few TRBJ2-2 TRBV19 ASSPRWEAANTGELF
- TRBJ1-2 TRBV19 ASTGRWGYGYT
- TRBJ2-1 TRBV24-1 ATSDLSLAGDEQF
few TRBJ2-1 TRBV9 ASSVDLAGSYNEQF